Shown below are 20 T cell receptor beta chains from a single sample sequenced in a study of T cell responses to AZD1222 COVID-19 vaccine (TCRdb year 2021). The library was prepared using the immunoSEQ multiplex PCR assay. What TCRdb holds here is the immuneACCESS table cut down to in-frame rearrangements. Part of the clones is not present; checked against another copy, under half of the missing clones reflect an unresolved V gene, and the others are unexplained. For this sample the table gives approximately 100,000 clones, of which over 70% were detected only once. 7% to 10% of the sample is taken by the ten largest. The meaning of the sample's time point label: baseline before first vaccination. The sequenced sample was peripheral blood, obtained on day 0 of AZD1222 vaccination. The source of these receptors is an adult in good health.

J is TRBJ2-7 and V is TRBV5-4; 8 bases agree with TRBD1. The junction had 9 bases not matched to a gene; V was cut back by 2 bases and J by 5 bases. The CDR3 runs 15 residues. The V gene's germline CDR1 is SGHNT and CDR2 YYREEE (reference sequence). CDR3 region: CASSLTTGGWDEQYF. The CDR3 region has the DNA TGTGCCAGCAGCTTAACAACAGGGGGTTGGGACGAGCAGTACTTC.

The chain combines TRBV5-1 with TRBJ2-7; D is possibly TRBD1 (5 bases). The length of the CDR3 is 14 residues. The V gene lost 0 bases and the J gene lost 2 bases, with 9 bases spanning the gap. Germline V CDR1 and CDR2: SGHRS, YFSETQ. The CDR3 is CASSLATVTYEQYF. The CDR3 DNA follows: TGCGCCAGCAGCTTGGCGACAGTCACCTACGAGCAGTACTTC.

This chain uses TRBV7-9 with TRBJ1-1, with TRBD1 as a possible D gene (5 bases). V was clipped by 2 bases and J by 10 bases, with 17 bases between them. CDR3 length: 14 amino acids. Germline lookup yields CDR1 SEHNR and CDR2 FQNEAQ (reference sequence). The CDR3 here is CASSLKGESGVAFF. As DNA, the CDR3 is TGTGCCAGCAGCTTAAAAGGGGAGTCGGGCGTAGCTTTCTTT.

The chain links TRBV6-5 to TRBJ2-7; D assignment may be TRBD1 or TRBD2 (5 bases each). With 5 bases removed from V and 3 bases from J, the gap between germline ends came to 11 bases. The length of the CDR3 is 13 residues. Looked up from germline, CDR1 is MNHEY and CDR2 is SVGAGI. The DNA of the CDR3 is TGTGCCAGCAGTCGGGACGCCCGCTACGAGCAGTACTTC. Translated: CASSRDARYEQYF.

The genes are TRBV19 and TRBJ2-1; 7 nucleotides match TRBD2. Germline lookup yields CDR1 LNHDA and CDR2 SQIVND (reference sequence). CDR3 size: 16 residues. The trim removed 7 bases at V and 3 bases at J, leaving 12 bases unmatched. DNA of the CDR3: TGTGCCAGTATGTACGGGAGGAGCGGGATCTACAATGAGCAGTTCTTC. It yields the protein CASMYGRSGIYNEQFF.

The gene calls are TRBV28 and TRBJ1-2; 9 bases align to TRBD1. V trimming: 4 bases; J trimming: 4 bases; junction bases outside the gene matches: 10. Germline CDR1 and CDR2: MDHEN and SYDVKM. This CDR3 is built from 16 residues. This chain's CDR3 is CASSSFPGQGSYGYTF. Written as DNA, the CDR3 is TGTGCCAGCAGTTCATTCCCGGGACAGGGTTCCTATGGCTACACCTTC.

This chain joins TRBV6-6 and TRBJ2-1; TRBD1 aligns across 8 bases. Trimming took 10 bases from V and 4 from J; bases not matched to a gene: 12. CDR1 and CDR2 from the germline V gene are MNHNY and SVGAGI (reference sequence). CDR3 length: 15 amino acids. CDR3 protein: CAITPGDRMYNEQFF. The DNA of the CDR3 is TGTGCCATTACGCCCGGGGACAGGATGTACAATGAGCAGTTCTTC.

CDR3 in amino acids: CASSQDHEGGPDEQFF. CDR3 nucleotides: TGTGCCAGCAGCCAAGATCATGAGGGGGGGCCTGATGAGCAGTTCTTC. The rearrangement uses TRBV3-1 (or the pseudogene TRBV3-2) and TRBJ2-1; tentative D call: TRBD2 (7 bases). Trimming cost V 0 bases and J 8 bases, with 17 bases left between them. CDR1 and CDR2 from the germline V gene are LGHDT and YNNKEL (reference sequence). The CDR3 loop spans 16 amino acids.

J is TRBJ2-3 and V is TRBV24-1; no clear D. V was pared by 5 bases and J by 2 bases, with 10 bases between. This CDR3 region has 14 residues. The germline gives CDR1 KGHDR, CDR2 SFDVKD. Here the CDR3 reads CATSVGQFTDTQYF. The CDR3 coding sequence is TGTGCCACCAGTGTAGGCCAGTTCACAGATACGCAGTATTTT.

This clone has a single count. The rearrangement joins TRBV9 to TRBJ2-2; TRBD1 agrees at 10 bases. Looked up from germline, CDR1 is SGDLS and CDR2 is YYNGEE. J gave up 4 bases and V 4 bases, and 10 bases lay outside the gene matches. This CDR3 is built from 17 residues. The CDR3 DNA reads TGTGCCAGCAGCCCGAGACTCGGGACAGGGGTCACCGGGGAGCTGTTTTTT. It encodes CASSPRLGTGVTGELFF.

This sequence joins TRBV19 and TRBJ1-2, with D uncertain. Trimming cost V 2 bases and J 8 bases, with 18 bases left between them. Germline values: CDR1 LNHDA, CDR2 SQIVND (reference sequence). The CDR3 is 15 residues long. CDR3 nucleotide sequence: TGTGCCAGTAGTATACTCAACCGCCGAGAGGTAGGCTACACCTTC. Protein product: CASSILNRREVGYTF.

The chain uses TRBV18 and TRBJ2-5, with D maybe TRBD1 (6 bases). The CDR3 runs 13 residues. Deletions cut 3 bases from V and 6 bases from J, with 11 bases between. CDR1 is KGHSH, CDR2 LQKENI, per germline. The CDR3 DNA sequence: TGTGCCAGCTCACCCCAGGGGCAGCAGACCCAGTACTTC. Its protein product is CASSPQGQQTQYF.

V is TRBV27 and J is TRBJ2-7; the match to TRBD2 covers 11 bases. The length of the CDR3 is 16 residues. The V gene's germline CDR1 is MNHEY and CDR2 SMNVEV (reference sequence). J gave up 2 bases and V 5 bases, and 8 bases lay outside the gene matches. The CDR3 bases are TGTGCCAGCAGTATGGTTAGCGGGGGGGCAACCTACGAGCAGTACTTC. It codes for CASSMVSGGATYEQYF.

CDR3 in amino acids: CASSLRTGSDTEAFF. Written as DNA, the CDR3 is TGTGCCAGCAGCTTACGGACAGGGAGTGACACTGAAGCTTTCTTT. The J gene is TRBJ1-1, the V gene TRBV7-9; 8 bases are a match to TRBD1. Looked up from germline, CDR1 is SEHNR and CDR2 is FQNEAQ (reference sequence). J lost 3 bases, V lost 2 bases, and 5 bases had no gene match. The length of the CDR3 is 15 residues.

This chain connects TRBV18 to TRBJ1-4; D gene ambiguous. This CDR3 has 15 residues. Between the trimmed V and J ends, which lost 2 bases and 8 bases, there was a span of 15 bases. Germline V gene sequence: CDR1 KGHSH, CDR2 LQKENI. CDR3 nucleotides: TGTGCCAGCTCACCAATAGTGACACCGGGAGAAAAACTGTTTTTT. This translates into CASSPIVTPGEKLFF.

The CDR3 DNA is TGTGCCAGCAGCCCTCGACAGGGCAACACTGAAGCTTTCTTT. Encoded protein: CASSPRQGNTEAFF. The chain combines TRBV7-2 with TRBJ1-1, with 7 bases lining up with TRBD1. Trimming removed 5 bases from V and 2 bases from J; junction bases left unmatched: 5. The CDR3 extends over 14 amino acids. The V gene's germline CDR1 is SGHTA and CDR2 FQGNSA.

The J gene is TRBJ2-7, the V gene TRBV27; a possible D gene is TRBD1 (6 bases). Trimming took off 10 bases at V and 2 bases at J, with 15 bases between the two ends. The CDR3 sequence is 13 residues long. The V gene's germline CDR1 is MNHEY and CDR2 SMNVEV (reference sequence). The CDR3 region has the DNA TGTGCCACCCGGGACAATCGAGCCTACGAGCAGTACTTC. It specifies CATRDNRAYEQYF.

The chain employs TRBV19 and TRBJ1-1, with D unclear. The CDR3 consists of 14 residues. Trimming took off 4 bases at V and 6 bases at J, with 15 bases between the two ends. Germline V gene lookup returns CDR1 LNHDA and CDR2 SQIVND (reference sequence). CDR3 loop: CASSNRQSSSEAFF. CDR3 nucleotide sequence: TGTGCCAGTAGTAACCGACAATCCTCTTCTGAAGCTTTCTTT.

This chain connects TRBV7-8 to TRBJ1-5; D gene unclear. V lost 1 base, J lost 3 bases, and 7 bases lay in between. The CDR3 sequence is 14 residues long. The germline V gene has CDR1 SGHVS and CDR2 FQNEAQ. CDR3 region: CASSLGQFNQPQHF. CDR3 DNA: TGTGCCAGCAGCTTAGGACAATTCAATCAGCCCCAGCATTTT.

The V call is TRBV5-4, the J call TRBJ2-5; D unresolved. Trimming took off 3 bases at V and 5 bases at J, with 11 bases between the two ends. This CDR3 spans 13 amino acids. The V gene's germline CDR1 is SGHNT and CDR2 YYREEE (reference sequence). The DNA of the CDR3 is TGTGCCAGCAGCTCGGGTCCAAAGGAGACCCAGTACTTC. Translation gives CASSSGPKETQYF.